This T cell receptor (beta chain) derives from a study of cytomegalovirus exposure and HLA in healthy donors. On the study more broadly: Most donors, roughly 82% of over 300 genotyped, fell in the Caucasian-associated ancestry cluster.

This clone was seen more than once but under ten times. Antigen unknown. Trimming left V 2 bases short and J 9 bases short, with 17 bases between. The germline V gene has CDR1 SGHKS and CDR2 YYEKEE (reference sequence). CDR3 length: 14 amino acids. Whole-study results and caveats: Rarity characterized most TCR sequences, yet some public TCRs appeared in many donors. With later analysis, a missense DCLRE1C variant became linked to TCR beta V- and J-gene trimming.

Use of 60 Vbeta and 13 Jbeta primers characterized the PCR. Method: immunoSEQ multiplex PCR; TCRdb's copy keeps in-frame clones and lacks some. The sample has about 120,000 clones; approximately 69% are singletons. The chain links TRBV5-5 to TRBJ2-5, with TRBD2 as a possible D gene (5 bases). This TCR was recovered from a man aged 40-49 years in good health and CMV-seropositive. The sequencing sample was made of PBMCs. The CDR3 coding sequence is TGTGCCAGCAGCTTACGGGATCGCGGGTCGGCCCAGTACTTC. It is translated as CASSLRDRGSAQYF.